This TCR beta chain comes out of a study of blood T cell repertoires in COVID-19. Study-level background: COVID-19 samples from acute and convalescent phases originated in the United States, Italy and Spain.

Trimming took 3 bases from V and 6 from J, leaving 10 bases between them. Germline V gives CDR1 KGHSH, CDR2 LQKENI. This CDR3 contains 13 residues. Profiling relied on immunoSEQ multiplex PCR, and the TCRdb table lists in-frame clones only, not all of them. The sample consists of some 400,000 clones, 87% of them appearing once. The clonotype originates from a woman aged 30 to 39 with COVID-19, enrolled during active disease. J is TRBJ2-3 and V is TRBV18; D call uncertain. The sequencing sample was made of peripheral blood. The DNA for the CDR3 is TGTGCCAGCTCACCTAATGAGCTGGATACGCAGTATTTT. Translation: CASSPNELDTQYF.